The 30 T cell receptor beta chains below were found in one sample sequenced in a study of T-cell memory formation after mild COVID-19. MiXCR, run by TCRdb on the 5' RACE reads, gives a single entry per CDR3 protein. The table includes 450,000 to 700,000 distinct CDR3 sequences, 15% to 20% detected once. Sequencing was carried out using PBMCs or a T cell subset sorted from them (not recorded which). These receptors all come from an adult woman who had mild COVID-19 (a few samples of this study predate the infection). Cell type and time point are not known.

This chain joins TRBV30 and TRBJ2-6, with 10 bases aligning to TRBD1. Germline CDR1 reads GTSNPN; CDR2 reads SVGIG (reference sequence). With 8 bases clipped from V and 0 bases from J, the junction kept 1 base outside the gene matches. CDR3 length: 14 amino acids. CDR3 DNA sequence: TGTGCCCGGGACAGGGGCTCTGGGGCCAACGTCCTGACTTTC. The encoded protein is CARDRGSGANVLTF.

This chain joins TRBV5-6 and TRBJ2-7; D is undetermined. V shed 1 base and J shed 0 bases, with 11 bases lying between them. Germline loops: CDR1 SGHDT, CDR2 YYEEEE. The CDR3 totals 15 residues. In DNA, the CDR3 is TGTGCCAGCAGCTTGAAGGTAGGGTTCTCCTACGAGCAGTACTTC. Its protein is CASSLKVGFSYEQYF.

This clonotype was seen a few times. This chain connects TRBV12-3 or TRBV12-4 to TRBJ2-7, with TRBD1 matching 7 bases. V trimming: 5 bases; J trimming: 2 bases; junction bases outside the gene matches: 3. The CDR3 consists of 13 residues. The CDR3 loop is CASSNGQAYEQYF. As DNA, the CDR3 is TGTGCCAGCAGTAACGGACAGGCCTACGAGCAGTACTTC.

This clonotype was observed a handful of times. The gene calls are TRBV24-1 and TRBJ2-2; the D is unclear. Between the trimmed V and J ends, which lost 5 bases and 8 bases, there was a span of 5 bases. This CDR3 comprises 11 residues. From germline, CDR1 is KGHDR and CDR2 SFDVKD. The CDR3 here is CATSAAGELFF. The CDR3 DNA sequence: TGTGCCACCAGTGCAGCAGGGGAGCTGTTTTTT.

The V gene is TRBV6-2 or TRBV6-3, the J gene TRBJ2-3, with D perhaps TRBD1 or TRBD2 (5 bases each). V lost 6 bases, J lost 2 bases, and 18 bases lay in between. Germline V gene data show CDR1 as MNHEY and CDR2 as SVGEGT. The CDR3 consists of 16 residues. This CDR3 is CASSFRGTDYTDTQYF. DNA for the CDR3: TGTGCCAGCAGCTTCCGAGGGACGGATTACACAGATACGCAGTATTTT.

This clonotype was found a few times. V gene TRBV27 combines with J gene TRBJ1-1; the match to TRBD1 covers 7 bases. V lost 5 bases to trimming and J lost 6 bases; unmatched junction nucleotides: 3. The V gene's germline CDR1 is MNHEY and CDR2 SMNVEV (reference sequence). The CDR3 is 12 amino acids. For the CDR3, the DNA is TGTGCCAGCAGTCCGACAGGGTCTGAAGCTTTCTTT. Translated: CASSPTGSEAFF.

This clonotype has a handful of counts. The chain uses TRBV12-3 or TRBV12-4 and TRBJ1-5; possibly TRBD1 for D (6 bases). The CDR3 sequence is 15 residues long. V was trimmed by 5 bases and J by 5 bases, leaving 16 bases between them. The CDR3 DNA reads TGTGCCAGCAGTCTACCAGGGGCAACCCATCAGCCCCAGCATTTT. Protein: CASSLPGATHQPQHF.

The chain employs TRBV20-1 and TRBJ2-3; no firm D call. Germline CDR1 reads DFQATT; CDR2 reads SNEGSKA (reference sequence). Between the trimmed V and J ends, which lost 3 bases and 3 bases, there was a span of 13 bases. The CDR3 spans 14 residues. CDR3 in amino acids: CSARAGLLTDTQYF. The CDR3 nucleotides read TGCAGTGCTAGGGCAGGTTTACTGACAGATACGCAGTATTTT.

The V gene is TRBV10-3, the J gene TRBJ2-7; 9 bases match TRBD1. Germline-derived CDR1 and CDR2 are ENHRY and SYGVKD. V dropped 3 bases and J dropped 1; count of bases not matched to a gene: 4. The CDR3 consists of 15 residues. The CDR3 DNA follows: TGTGCCATCAGTGATTGGGACAGGGATTCCTACGAGCAGTACTTC. Its protein product is CAISDWDRDSYEQYF.

This clonotype was seen only a few times. V and J are TRBV12-3 or TRBV12-4 and TRBJ2-4, with D perhaps matching TRBD2 (6 bases). This CDR3 contains 14 residues. V was cut by 1 base and J by 3 bases, with 7 bases left in between. For the CDR3, the DNA is TGTGCCAGCAGTTTAGGGGGGGTCAAAAACATTCAGTACTTC. Protein: CASSLGGVKNIQYF.

This clonotype was recorded a few times. The chain recombines TRBV5-1 with TRBJ1-2, with TRBD1 identical over 11 bases. This CDR3 region has 16 residues. The V and J ends lost 0 bases and 8 bases, in that order; junction bases with no gene match: 9. Per the germline V gene, CDR1 is SGHRS and CDR2 is YFSETQ. CDR3 bases: TGCGCCAGCAGCTTGGCCGCCTCGGGACAGGGGGAAGGCTACACCTTC. Protein product: CASSLAASGQGEGYTF.

This clonotype was picked up a small number of times. The rearrangement uses TRBV9 and TRBJ1-1; D remains ambiguous. Trimming took off 5 bases at V and 2 bases at J, with 16 bases between the two ends. The CDR3 contains 15 residues. Per the germline V gene, CDR1 is SGDLS and CDR2 is YYNGEE. The CDR3 loop reads CASRPRSGANTEAFF. The CDR3 DNA sequence: TGTGCCAGCAGGCCCCGTTCCGGAGCTAACACTGAAGCTTTCTTT.

The V call is TRBV15, the J call TRBJ2-7; D is perhaps TRBD1 or TRBD2 (5 bases each). The CDR3 spans 13 residues. Germline CDR1 LNHNV, CDR2 YYDKDF (reference sequence). V was cut by 3 bases and J by 6 bases, with 12 bases left in between. The CDR3 is CATSSRTQGEQYF. The CDR3 DNA sequence: TGTGCCACCAGCAGTAGGACTCAGGGCGAGCAGTACTTC.

The V call is TRBV19, the J call TRBJ1-4; D is ambiguous. There are 14 residues in the CDR3. CDR1 and CDR2 (germline): LNHDA, SQIVND (reference sequence). Trimming pared 3 bases from V and 4 bases from J, leaving 9 bases between. CDR3 loop: CASSIGHGNEKLFF. As DNA, the CDR3 is TGTGCCAGTAGTATCGGGCACGGTAATGAAAAACTGTTTTTT.

On this clonotype: One end of the junction does not line up with germline, which may come from a read error. The rearrangement joins TRBV20-1 to TRBJ2-2, with 7 bases fitting TRBD1. The CDR3 length is 15 residues. Germline CDR1 and CDR2: DFQATT and SNEGSKA (reference sequence). In nucleotides, the CDR3 is TGCAGTGCTAGCACCGGGACAGTCGACACCGGGGAGCTATTTTTT. This sequence encodes CSASTGTVDTGELFF.

This clonotype was picked up a small number of times. The CDR3 nucleotides read TGTGCCAGCAGTTTGGATGGTGGCTACACCTTC. The encoded protein is CASSLDGGYTF. This chain joins TRBV28 and TRBJ1-2, with D uncertain. V was clipped by 3 bases and J by 7 bases, with 6 bases between them. From germline, CDR1 is MDHEN and CDR2 SYDVKM. This CDR3 is built from 11 residues.

J is TRBJ2-2 and V is TRBV2; TRBD2 is a possible D gene (6 bases). The CDR3 has 14 residues. Per the germline V gene, CDR1 is SNHLY and CDR2 is FYNNEI. V lost 7 bases, J lost 3 bases, and 12 bases lay in between. CDR3 DNA sequence: TGTGCCAGCACCCTCGCGGGGTACACCGGGGAGCTGTTTTTT. Translation gives CASTLAGYTGELFF.

The rearrangement uses TRBV6-5 and TRBJ1-1; D possibly corresponds to TRBD1 (6 bases). With 6 bases removed from V and 9 bases from J, the gap between germline ends came to 11 bases. Germline-derived CDR1 and CDR2 are MNHEY and SVGAGI. The CDR3 totals 11 residues. CDR3 amino acids: CASSQGTQAFF. DNA of the CDR3: TGTGCCAGCAGCCAGGGGACCCAAGCTTTCTTT.

Only a few counts were recorded for this clonotype. This sequence joins TRBV5-1 and TRBJ1-1; a weak D match, TRBD1 (5 bases). Trimming cost V 0 bases and J 5 bases, with 11 bases left between them. This CDR3 contains 14 residues. Germline V gives CDR1 SGHRS, CDR2 YFSETQ. CDR3: CASSLVRGGTEAFF. In nucleotides, the CDR3 is TGCGCCAGCAGCTTGGTCCGGGGGGGGACTGAAGCTTTCTTT.

This clonotype has at least ten counts. The rearrangement joins TRBV6-6 to TRBJ2-7, with D possibly TRBD1 on 6 matching bases. This CDR3 has 13 residues. Germline CDR1 MNHNY, CDR2 SVGAGI (reference sequence). V gave up 5 bases and J gave up 0 bases, with 8 bases separating them. CDR3 residues: CASSPGDSYEQYF. The CDR3 coding sequence is TGTGCCAGCAGTCCAGGGGACTCCTACGAGCAGTACTTC.

The chain has TRBV20-1 and TRBJ1-1; TRBD1 might be the D (6 bases). V lost 3 bases and J 4 bases, leaving 15 bases between the germline ends. The CDR3 has 14 residues. Germline lookup yields CDR1 DFQATT and CDR2 SNEGSKA (reference sequence). Here the CDR3 DNA reads TGCAGTGCTAGTCCCAGGGGTTCTTTCACTGAAGCTTTCTTT. Translated, it gives CSASPRGSFTEAFF.

This clonotype was detected a few times. This sequence joins TRBV5-1 and TRBJ1-6, with D unclear. Germline V lookup: CDR1 SGHRS, CDR2 YFSETQ. CDR3 size: 17 residues. V gave up 1 base and J gave up 0 bases, with 11 bases separating them. CDR3: CASSLTVLSSYNSPLHF. The CDR3 nucleotides are TGCGCCAGCAGCTTGACAGTGCTCAGCTCCTATAATTCACCCCTCCACTTT.

This clonotype was detected ten times or more. The CDR3: CASSLDGSSGNTIYF. CDR3 DNA: TGTGCCAGCAGCTTAGACGGGAGCTCTGGAAACACCATATATTTT. The rearrangement links TRBV7-2 to TRBJ1-3; no reliable D call. The CDR3 runs to 15 residues. CDR1 and CDR2 (germline): SGHTA, FQGNSA. Trimming stripped 1 base from V and 0 bases from J, with 7 bases between.

This clonotype was seen more than once but under ten times. The chain is built from TRBV29-1 and TRBJ2-5; 12 bases are shared with TRBD2. Trimming removed 7 bases from V and 5 bases from J; junction bases left unmatched: 20. CDR3 length: 18 amino acids. CDR1 and CDR2 from the germline V gene are SQVTM and ANQGSEA. CDR3 bases: TGCAGCGCCATTTCGGCGGTGGGACTAGCGGGCTACCGGGAGACCCAGTACTTC. It translates to CSAISAVGLAGYRETQYF.

This chain uses TRBV6-2 or TRBV6-3 with TRBJ2-1, with 8 bases lining up with TRBD1. The CDR3 runs to 17 residues. Germline V gives CDR1 MNHEY, CDR2 SVGEGT. V lost 6 bases to trimming and J lost 2 bases; unmatched junction nucleotides: 12. CDR3: CASSDRTGLLTYNEQFF. CDR3 coding DNA: TGTGCCAGCAGCGATAGGACAGGGCTGTTGACCTACAATGAGCAGTTCTTC.

This clonotype was counted between two and nine times. This chain connects TRBV3-1 to TRBJ1-5; possibly TRBD1 for D (5 bases). V was pared by 2 bases and J by 3 bases, with 17 bases between. Germline CDR1 and CDR2: LGHDT and YNNKEL (reference sequence). The length of the CDR3 is 17 residues. CDR3 region: CASSQRDSGQHNQPQHF. In nucleotides, the CDR3 is TGTGCCAGCAGCCAACGGGATTCCGGACAACACAATCAGCCCCAGCATTTT.

This clonotype was observed a handful of times. DNA for the CDR3: TGTGCCAGCAGCTCCTCGAGTCGGGAGACCCAGTACTTC. Its translation: CASSSSSRETQYF. The chain recombines TRBV7-2 with TRBJ2-5; D call uncertain. The CDR3 runs 13 residues. Germline V gene lookup returns CDR1 SGHTA and CDR2 FQGNSA. The germline V and J ends were trimmed by 4 bases and 5 bases, with 11 bases remaining between them.

CDR3 sequence: CASSLQGPEQFF. The CDR3 DNA follows: TGCGCCAGCAGCTTACAGGGTCCTGAGCAGTTCTTC. V and J are TRBV5-1 and TRBJ2-1; the D gene is possibly TRBD1 (6 bases). Germline V lookup: CDR1 SGHRS, CDR2 YFSETQ. V gave up 2 bases and J gave up 9 bases, with 9 bases separating them. CDR3 size: 12 residues. Using reference TRBV5-1 and TRBJ2-1 for the parts outside the CDR3, the full variable domain is KAGVTQTPRYLIKTRGQQVTLSCSPISGHRSVSWYQQTPGQGLQFLFEYFSETQRNKGNFPGRFSGRQFSNSRSEMNVSTLELGDSALYLCASSLQGPEQFFGPGTRLTVL.

This clonotype has just a few counts. As DNA, the CDR3 is TGTGCCAGCAGCCTCCGAGGACAGGCAAGCTCCTACGAGCAGTACTTC. This translates into CASSLRGQASSYEQYF. The chain carries TRBV3-1 and TRBJ2-7; 7 bases map to TRBD1. The CDR3 loop spans 16 amino acids. Trimming removed 4 bases from V and 0 bases from J; junction bases left unmatched: 9. Germline CDR1 is LGHDT and CDR2 is YNNKEL (reference sequence).

In this sample, this clonotype turned up a few times. The chain joins TRBV5-1 to TRBJ1-1; D may be TRBD1 (6 bases). The V end lost 0 bases, the J end lost 9 bases, and 12 bases lay between the germline ends. This CDR3 is built from 13 residues. In germline, CDR1 is SGHRS, CDR2 YFSETQ. CDR3 DNA: TGCGCCAGCAGCTTGGAGGTGGGGGCTCAAGCTTTCTTT. It translates to CASSLEVGAQAFF.